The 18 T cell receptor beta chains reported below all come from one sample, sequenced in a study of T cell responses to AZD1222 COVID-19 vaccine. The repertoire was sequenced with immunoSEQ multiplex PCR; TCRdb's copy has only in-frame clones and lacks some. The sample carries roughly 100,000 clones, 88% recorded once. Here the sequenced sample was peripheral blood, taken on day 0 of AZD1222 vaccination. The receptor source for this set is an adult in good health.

This CDR3 is CASEGNTEAFF. In DNA form, the CDR3 reads TGTGCCAGCGAGGGGAACACTGAAGCTTTCTTT. The gene calls are TRBV28 and TRBJ1-1; no definite D call. Trimming took 8 bases from V and 1 from J, leaving 5 bases between them. Germline CDR1 is MDHEN and CDR2 is SYDVKM. This CDR3 spans 11 amino acids.

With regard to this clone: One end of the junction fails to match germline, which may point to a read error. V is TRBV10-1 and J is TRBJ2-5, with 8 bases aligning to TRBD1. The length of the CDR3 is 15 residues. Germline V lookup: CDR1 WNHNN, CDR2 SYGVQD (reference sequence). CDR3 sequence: CASSQGASTQGTQYF. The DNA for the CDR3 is TGCGCCAGCAGCCAGGGGGCTAGCACCCAAGGGACCCAGTACTTC.

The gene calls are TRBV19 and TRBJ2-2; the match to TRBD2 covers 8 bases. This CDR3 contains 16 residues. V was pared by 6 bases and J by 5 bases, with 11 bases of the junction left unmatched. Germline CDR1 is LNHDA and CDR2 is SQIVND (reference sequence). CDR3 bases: TGTGCCAGTAGCCGCCCCGGGGGGGAGGGGACCGGGGAGCTGTTTTTT. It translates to CASSRPGGEGTGELFF. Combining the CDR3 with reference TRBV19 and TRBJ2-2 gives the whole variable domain DGGITQSPKYLFRKEGQNVTLSCEQNLNHDAMYWYRQDPGQGLRLIYYSQIVNDFQKGDIAEGYSVSREKKESFPLTVTSAQKNPTAFYLCASSRPGGEGTGELFFGEGSRLTVL.

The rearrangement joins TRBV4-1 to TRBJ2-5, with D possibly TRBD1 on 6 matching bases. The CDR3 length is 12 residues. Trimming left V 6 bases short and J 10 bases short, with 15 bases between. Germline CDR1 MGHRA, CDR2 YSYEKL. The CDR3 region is CASRDSLGGQYF. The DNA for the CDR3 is TGCGCCAGCAGGGACAGTCTGGGTGGCCAGTACTTC.

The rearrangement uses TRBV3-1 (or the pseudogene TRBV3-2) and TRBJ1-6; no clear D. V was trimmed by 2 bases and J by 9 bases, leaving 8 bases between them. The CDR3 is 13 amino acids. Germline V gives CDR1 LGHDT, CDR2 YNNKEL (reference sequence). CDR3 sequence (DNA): TGTGCCAGCAGCCAAATGGCCCTTTCACCCCTCCACTTT. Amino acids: CASSQMALSPLHF.

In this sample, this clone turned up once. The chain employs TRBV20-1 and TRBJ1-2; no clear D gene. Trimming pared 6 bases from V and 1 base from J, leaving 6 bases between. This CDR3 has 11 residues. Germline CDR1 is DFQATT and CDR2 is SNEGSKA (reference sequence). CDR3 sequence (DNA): TGCAGTGCGGTGGGTAACTATGGCTACACCTTC. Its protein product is CSAVGNYGYTF.

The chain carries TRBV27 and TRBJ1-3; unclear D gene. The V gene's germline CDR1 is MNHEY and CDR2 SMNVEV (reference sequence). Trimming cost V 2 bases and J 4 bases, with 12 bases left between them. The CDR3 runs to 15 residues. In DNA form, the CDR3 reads TGTGCCAGCAGTTTAGCCCCGCCTGGGGGAAACACCATATATTTT. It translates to CASSLAPPGGNTIYF.

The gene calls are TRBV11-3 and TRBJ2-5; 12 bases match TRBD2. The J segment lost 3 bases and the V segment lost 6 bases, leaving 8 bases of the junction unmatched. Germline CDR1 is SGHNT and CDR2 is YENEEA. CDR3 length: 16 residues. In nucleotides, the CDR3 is TGTGCCAGCAGTAACCTAGCGGGGGGGCGTAAAGAGACCCAGTACTTC. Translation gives CASSNLAGGRKETQYF.

In nucleotides, the CDR3 is TGTGCCAGCAGCTTAGGGGGGCCCTCTTCTAAGCTCGACGAGCAGTACTTC. It is translated as CASSLGGPSSKLDEQYF. The V gene is TRBV11-3, the J gene TRBJ2-7; tentatively, D is TRBD1 (6 bases). The germline gives CDR1 SGHNT, CDR2 YENEEA. CDR3 size: 17 residues. The germline V and J ends were trimmed by 1 base and 5 bases, with 21 bases remaining between them.

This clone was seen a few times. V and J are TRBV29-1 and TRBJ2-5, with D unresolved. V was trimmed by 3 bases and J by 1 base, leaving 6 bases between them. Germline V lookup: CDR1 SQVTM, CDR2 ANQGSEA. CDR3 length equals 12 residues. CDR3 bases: TGCAGCGTTGAGTCTCGCCAAGAGACCCAGTACTTC. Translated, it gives CSVESRQETQYF.

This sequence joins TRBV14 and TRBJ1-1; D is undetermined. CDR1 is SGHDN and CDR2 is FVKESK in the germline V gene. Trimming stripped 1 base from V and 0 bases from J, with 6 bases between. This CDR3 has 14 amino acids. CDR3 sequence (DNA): TGTGCCAGCAGCCAAGTGGCCATGAACACTGAAGCTTTCTTT. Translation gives CASSQVAMNTEAFF.

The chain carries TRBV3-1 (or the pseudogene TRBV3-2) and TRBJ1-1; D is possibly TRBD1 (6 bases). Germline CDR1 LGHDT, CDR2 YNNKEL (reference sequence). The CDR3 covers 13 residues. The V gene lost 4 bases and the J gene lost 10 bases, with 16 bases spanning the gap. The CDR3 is CASSPQTGTLAFF. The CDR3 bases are TGTGCCAGCAGCCCACAAACGGGGACATTAGCTTTCTTT.

CDR3 sequence (DNA): TGCGCCAGCAGCTTGCAGGGGGCGGGCACCGGGGAGCTGTTTTTT. Residues: CASSLQGAGTGELFF. The chain couples TRBV5-1 to TRBJ2-2; 8 nucleotides align to TRBD1. Germline trimming cut 1 base from V and 4 bases from J; bases unmatched to any gene: 3. The CDR3 runs to 15 residues. CDR1 and CDR2 (germline): SGHRS, YFSETQ.

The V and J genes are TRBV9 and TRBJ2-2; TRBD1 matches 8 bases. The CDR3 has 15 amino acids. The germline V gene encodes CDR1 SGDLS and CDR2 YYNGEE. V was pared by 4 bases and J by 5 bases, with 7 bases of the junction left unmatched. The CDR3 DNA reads TGTGCCAGCAGCCCCCGGACAGGGCAAACCGGGGAGCTGTTTTTT. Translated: CASSPRTGQTGELFF.

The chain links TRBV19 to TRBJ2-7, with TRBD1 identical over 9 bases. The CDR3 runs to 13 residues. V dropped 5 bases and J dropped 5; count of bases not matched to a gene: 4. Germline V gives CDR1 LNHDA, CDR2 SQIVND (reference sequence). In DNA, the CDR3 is TGTGCCAGTAGTTTACAGGGGGCAAACGAGCAGTACTTC. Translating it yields CASSLQGANEQYF.

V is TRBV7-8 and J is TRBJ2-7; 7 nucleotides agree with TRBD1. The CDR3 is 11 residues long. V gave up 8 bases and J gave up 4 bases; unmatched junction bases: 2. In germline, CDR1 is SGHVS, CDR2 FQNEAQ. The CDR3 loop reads CASQQGYEQYF. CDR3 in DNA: TGTGCCAGCCAACAGGGGTACGAGCAGTACTTC. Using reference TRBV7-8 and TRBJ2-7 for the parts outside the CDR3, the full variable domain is GAGVSQSPRYKVAKRGQDVALRCDPISGHVSLFWYQQALGQGPEFLTYFQNEAQLDKSGLPSDRFFAERPEGSVSTLKIQRTQQEDSAVYLCASQQGYEQYFGPGTRLTVT.

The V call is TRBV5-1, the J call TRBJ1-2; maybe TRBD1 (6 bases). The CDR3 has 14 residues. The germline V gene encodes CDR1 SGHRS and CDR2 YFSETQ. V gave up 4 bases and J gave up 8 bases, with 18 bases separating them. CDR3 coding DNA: TGCGCCAGCAGCGTACCGACAGGACTGGGGGGCTACACCTTC. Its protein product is CASSVPTGLGGYTF.

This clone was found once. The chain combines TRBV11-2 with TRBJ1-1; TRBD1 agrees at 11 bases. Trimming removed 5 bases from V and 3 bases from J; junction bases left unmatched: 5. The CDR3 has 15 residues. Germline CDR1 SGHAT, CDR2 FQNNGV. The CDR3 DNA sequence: TGTGCCAGCAGCGGTCCGGGACAGGGGGACACTGAAGCTTTCTTT. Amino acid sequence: CASSGPGQGDTEAFF.